Listed here is a single TCR beta chain. It has no known antigen specificity. No per-base quality is available; no much larger clone lies one base away. The sample comes from a study of blood T cell repertoires in COVID-19 (dated by TCRdb to the early 2020s). Describing the broader study: Collaborator samples came from the United States, Italy and Spain and covered acute and convalescent phases of COVID-19. The repertoires were released in a freely available public database meant as a resource for research on the immune response to SARS-CoV-2. Samples were obtained from the ongoing ImmuneRACE study (first 160 participants) and from some 1,300 subjects provided by 6 global collaborators. A de-identified subject ID, COVID-19 status, age in years and sex were almost always included in the sample metadata. The material from the prospective study consisted of cDNA or gDNA derived from T cells, B-cell-depleted T cells, or PBMCs. Where available, HLA class I and class II types were taken from metadata supplied by the sample provider and were not determined by assay-based typing. Deeply sampled blood TCRbeta repertoires from subjects exposed to, actively infected with, or recovered from COVID-19 were included in the dataset.

The immunoSEQ Assay, a bias-controlled multiplex PCR, was used to amplify TCRbeta CDR3 regions from genomic DNA. Under the source paper's analysis protocol: The number of nucleated cells in each sample was estimated by amplification of reference gene primers within the assay. To quantify the absolute abundance of each unique TCRbeta CDR3 rearrangement, sequence reads were collapsed and filtered. For each sample, productive Simpson clonality was calculated by taking the square root of Simpson's diversity index across productive rearrangements. Not all clones reach the TCRdb copy of this immuneACCESS table, which keeps in-frame sequences only. Checked studies attribute under half of the gap to unresolved V genes and leave the rest unexplained. V, J and clone size reflect that table, while D and trimming were determined from the DNA. This sample comprises roughly 300,000 clones, around nine tenths of them detected only once. In total, the top ten clones hold 1.5% to 2% of the sample.

Overall results and qualifications from the work: How much clinical and demographic metadata was included differed by source and by participant, and the metadata was provided uncurated.

One collaborating source in Seattle enrolled patients during active infection and followed them longitudinally through the course of disease. Collaborating institutions collected whole blood in K2EDTA tubes following their own protocols. For TCRbeta analysis, collaborators shipped samples as frozen whole blood, isolated PBMCs, or DNA extracted from either of those sample types. Trimming costs V 2 bases and J 5 bases, and their ends lie 9 bases apart. For CDR1 and CDR2, the germline V gene (reference sequence) lists LNHDA and SQIVND. The CDR3, from cysteine to phenylalanine, totals 13 residues. Kept here is only the CDR3 DNA, which spans 39 bases and is read in frame from base 1.

The chain is made from TRBV19 and TRBJ2-5; the D gene identity is not certain. The sequenced sample was peripheral blood. This clonotype was sampled from a woman in her twenties or thirties with COVID-19, enrolled during active disease. The nucleotides are TGTGCCAGTAGTATACTGGAGTCGGAGACCCAGTACTTC. Translated, it reads CASSILESETQYF.